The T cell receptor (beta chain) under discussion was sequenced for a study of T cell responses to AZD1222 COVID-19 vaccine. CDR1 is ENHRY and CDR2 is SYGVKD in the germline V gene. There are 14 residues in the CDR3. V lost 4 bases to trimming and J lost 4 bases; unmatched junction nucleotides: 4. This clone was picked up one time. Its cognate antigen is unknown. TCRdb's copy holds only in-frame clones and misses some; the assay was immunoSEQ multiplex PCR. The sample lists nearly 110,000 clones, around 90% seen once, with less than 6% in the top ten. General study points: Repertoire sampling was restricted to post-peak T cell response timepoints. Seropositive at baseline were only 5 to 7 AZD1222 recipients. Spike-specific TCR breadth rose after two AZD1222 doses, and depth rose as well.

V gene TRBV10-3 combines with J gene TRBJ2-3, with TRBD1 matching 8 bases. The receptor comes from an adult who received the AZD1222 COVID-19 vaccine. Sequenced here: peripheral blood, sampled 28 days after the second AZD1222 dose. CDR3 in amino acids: CAISADRGADTQYF. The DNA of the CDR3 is TGTGCCATCAGTGCTGACAGGGGAGCAGATACGCAGTATTTT.